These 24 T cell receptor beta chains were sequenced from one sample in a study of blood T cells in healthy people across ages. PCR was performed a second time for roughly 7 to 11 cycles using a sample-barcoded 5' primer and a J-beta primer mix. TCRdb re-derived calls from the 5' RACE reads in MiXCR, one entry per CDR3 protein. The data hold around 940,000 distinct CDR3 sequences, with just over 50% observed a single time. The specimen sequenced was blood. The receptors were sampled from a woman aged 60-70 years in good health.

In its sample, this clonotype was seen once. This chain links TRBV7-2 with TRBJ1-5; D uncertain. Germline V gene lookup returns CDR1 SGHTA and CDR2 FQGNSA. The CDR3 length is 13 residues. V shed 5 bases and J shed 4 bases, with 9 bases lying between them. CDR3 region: CASSPSANQPQHF. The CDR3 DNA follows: TGTGCCAGCAGCCCTAGCGCAAATCAGCCCCAGCATTTT.

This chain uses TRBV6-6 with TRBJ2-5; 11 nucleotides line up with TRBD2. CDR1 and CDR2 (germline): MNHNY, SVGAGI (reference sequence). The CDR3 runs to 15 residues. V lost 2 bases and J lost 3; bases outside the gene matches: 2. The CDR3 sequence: CASSYVGLAEETQYF. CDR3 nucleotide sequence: TGTGCCAGCAGTTACGTGGGACTAGCGGAAGAGACCCAGTACTTC.

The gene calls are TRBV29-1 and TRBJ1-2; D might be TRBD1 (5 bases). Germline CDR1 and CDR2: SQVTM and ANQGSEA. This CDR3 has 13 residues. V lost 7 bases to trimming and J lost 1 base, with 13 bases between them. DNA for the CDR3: TGCAGCGCACCAGGGAGCGATAACTATGGCTACACCTTC. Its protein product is CSAPGSDNYGYTF.

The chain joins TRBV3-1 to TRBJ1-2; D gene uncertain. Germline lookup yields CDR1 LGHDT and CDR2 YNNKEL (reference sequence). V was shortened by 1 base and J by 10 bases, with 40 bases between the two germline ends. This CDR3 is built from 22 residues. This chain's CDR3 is CASSQATGMFRPKTVRAPPYTF. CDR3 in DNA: TGTGCCAGCAGCCAAGCAACGGGCATGTTTCGACCCAAGACCGTAAGAGCCCCTCCCTACACCTTC.

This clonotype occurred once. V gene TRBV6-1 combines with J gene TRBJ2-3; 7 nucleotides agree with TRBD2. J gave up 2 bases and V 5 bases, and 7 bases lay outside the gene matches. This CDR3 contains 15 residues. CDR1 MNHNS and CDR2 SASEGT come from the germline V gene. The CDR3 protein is CASSTAGVVTDTQYF. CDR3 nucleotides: TGTGCCAGCAGTACGGCGGGAGTTGTCACAGATACGCAGTATTTT.

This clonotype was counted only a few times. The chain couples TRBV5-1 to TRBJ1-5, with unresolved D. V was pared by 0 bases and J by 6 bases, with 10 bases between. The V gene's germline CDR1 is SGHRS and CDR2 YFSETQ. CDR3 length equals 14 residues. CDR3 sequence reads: CASSLEGGRQPQHF. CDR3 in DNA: TGCGCCAGCAGCTTGGAAGGTGGGCGTCAGCCCCAGCATTTT.

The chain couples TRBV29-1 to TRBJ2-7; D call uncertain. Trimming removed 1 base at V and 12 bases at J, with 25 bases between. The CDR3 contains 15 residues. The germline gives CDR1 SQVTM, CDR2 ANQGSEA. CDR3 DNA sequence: TGCAGCGTTGAAGCGGCGTGGGGTCTGCAAGAGACCCGGTACTTC. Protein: CSVEAAWGLQETRYF.

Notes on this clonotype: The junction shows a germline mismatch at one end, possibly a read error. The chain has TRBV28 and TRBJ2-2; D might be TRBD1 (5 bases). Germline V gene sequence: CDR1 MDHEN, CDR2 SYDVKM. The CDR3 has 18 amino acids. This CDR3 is CASRLFSQGVSNTGELFF. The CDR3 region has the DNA TGTGCCAGCAGATTATTCTCCCAGGGCGTATCGAACACCGGGGAGCTGTTTTTT.

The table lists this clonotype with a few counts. Here the CDR3 DNA reads TGCGCCAGCAGCCAAGATCTCAAAAGGGCGTACCAAGAGACCCAGTACTTC. Its translation is CASSQDLKRAYQETQYF. The chain recombines TRBV4-1 with TRBJ2-5; D remains unclear. The CDR3 consists of 17 residues. V lost 0 bases and J 0 bases, leaving 14 bases between the germline ends. Germline CDR1 MGHRA, CDR2 YSYEKL.

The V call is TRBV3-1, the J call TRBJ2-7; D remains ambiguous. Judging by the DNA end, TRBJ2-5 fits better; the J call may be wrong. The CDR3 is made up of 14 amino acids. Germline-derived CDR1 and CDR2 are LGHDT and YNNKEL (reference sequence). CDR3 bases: TGTGCCAGCAGCCAAGATTTAGGTATGGAGACCCAGTACTTC. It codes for CASSQDLGMETQYF.

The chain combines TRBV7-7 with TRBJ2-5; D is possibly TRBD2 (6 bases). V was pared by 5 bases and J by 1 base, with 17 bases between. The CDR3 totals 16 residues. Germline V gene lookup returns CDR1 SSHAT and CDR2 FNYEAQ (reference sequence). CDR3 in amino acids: CASSPRRAGLQETQYF. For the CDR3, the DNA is TGTGCCAGCAGCCCCCGCCGAGCGGGCCTCCAAGAGACCCAGTACTTC.

CDR3 DNA sequence: TGTGCCAGCAGCTTACTCGGACAGGGGTATGGTGGGGCCAACGTCCTGACTTTC. This translates into CASSLLGQGYGGANVLTF. This sequence joins TRBV7-2 and TRBJ2-6; TRBD1 matches at 9 bases. The CDR3 sequence is 18 residues long. Germline trimming cut 2 bases from V and 3 bases from J; bases unmatched to any gene: 8. Germline values: CDR1 SGHTA, CDR2 FQGNSA.

The CDR3 nucleotides are TGTGCCAGCACGGGCAGGGGGACGGTCACCGGGGAGCTGTTTTTT. This translates into CASTGRGTVTGELFF. V usage is TRBV7-8 and J usage is TRBJ2-2, with TRBD1 matching over 7 bases. From germline, CDR1 is SGHVS and CDR2 FQNEAQ. Trimming at V came to 7 bases and at J to 4 bases, leaving 9 bases not matched to a gene. The CDR3 loop spans 15 amino acids. The entire variable domain, with the rest obtained from reference TRBV7-8 and TRBJ2-2, is as follows: GAGVSQSPRYKVAKRGQDVALRCDPISGHVSLFWYQQALGQGPEFLTYFQNEAQLDKSGLPSDRFFAERPEGSVSTLKIQRTQQEDSAVYLCASTGRGTVTGELFFGEGSRLTVL.

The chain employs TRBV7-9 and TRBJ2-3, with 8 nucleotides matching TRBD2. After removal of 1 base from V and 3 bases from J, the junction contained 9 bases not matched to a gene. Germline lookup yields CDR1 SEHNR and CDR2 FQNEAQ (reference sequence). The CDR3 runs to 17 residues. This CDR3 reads CASSLGREGPGTDTQYF. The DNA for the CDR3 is TGTGCCAGCAGCTTAGGACGGGAGGGCCCGGGTACAGATACGCAGTATTTT.

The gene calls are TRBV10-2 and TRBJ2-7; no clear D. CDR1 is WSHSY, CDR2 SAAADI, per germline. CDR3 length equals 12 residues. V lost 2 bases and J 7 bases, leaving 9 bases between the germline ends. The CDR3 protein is CASSETSTEQYF. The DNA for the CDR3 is TGCGCCAGCAGTGAGACGAGCACGGAGCAGTACTTC.

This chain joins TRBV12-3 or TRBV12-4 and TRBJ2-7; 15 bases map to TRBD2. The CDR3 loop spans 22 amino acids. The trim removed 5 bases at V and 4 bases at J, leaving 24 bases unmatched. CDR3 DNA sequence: TGTGCCAGCAGTATCCGGGGGGGGCTTCGGGGACTAGCGGGAGGTGCTGGTTACGAGCAGTACTTC. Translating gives CASSIRGGLRGLAGGAGYEQYF.

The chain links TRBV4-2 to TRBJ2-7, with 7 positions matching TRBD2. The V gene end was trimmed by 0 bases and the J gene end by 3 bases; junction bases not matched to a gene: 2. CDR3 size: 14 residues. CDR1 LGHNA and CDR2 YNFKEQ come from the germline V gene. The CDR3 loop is CASSQDLADYEQYF. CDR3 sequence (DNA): TGTGCCAGCAGCCAAGACCTAGCGGACTACGAGCAGTACTTC.

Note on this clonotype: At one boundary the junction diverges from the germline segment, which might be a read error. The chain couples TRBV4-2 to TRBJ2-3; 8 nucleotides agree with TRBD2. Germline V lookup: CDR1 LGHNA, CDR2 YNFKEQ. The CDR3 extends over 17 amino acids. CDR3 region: CASSQDSSGPSTDTLYF. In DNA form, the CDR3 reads TGTGCCAGCAGCCAAGACTCTAGCGGGCCTAGCACAGATACGCTGTATTTT.

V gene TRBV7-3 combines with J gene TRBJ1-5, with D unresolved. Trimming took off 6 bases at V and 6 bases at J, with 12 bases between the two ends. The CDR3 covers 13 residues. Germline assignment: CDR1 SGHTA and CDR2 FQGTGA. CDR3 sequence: CASSQEPGQPQHF. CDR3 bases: TGTGCCAGCAGTCAAGAACCAGGTCAGCCCCAGCATTTT.

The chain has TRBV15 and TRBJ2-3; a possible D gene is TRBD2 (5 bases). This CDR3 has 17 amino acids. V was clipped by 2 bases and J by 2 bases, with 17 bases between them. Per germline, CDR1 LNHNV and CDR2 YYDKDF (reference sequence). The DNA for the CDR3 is TGTGCCACCAGCAGACCAGGACGGGAATTGGACACAGATACGCAGTATTTT. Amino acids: CATSRPGRELDTDTQYF.

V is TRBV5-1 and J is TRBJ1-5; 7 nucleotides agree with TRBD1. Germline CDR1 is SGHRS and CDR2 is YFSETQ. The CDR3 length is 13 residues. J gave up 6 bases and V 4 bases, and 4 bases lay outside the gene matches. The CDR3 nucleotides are TGCGCCAGCAGCATGACAGGGAGTCAGCCCCAGCATTTT. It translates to CASSMTGSQPQHF.

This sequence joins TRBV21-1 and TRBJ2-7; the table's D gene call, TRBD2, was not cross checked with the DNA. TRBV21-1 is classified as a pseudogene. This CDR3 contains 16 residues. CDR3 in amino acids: CASSKEAGLYIYEQYF. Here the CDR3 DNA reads TGTGCCAGCAGCAAAGAAGCAGGACTTTACATCTACGAGCAGTACTTC.

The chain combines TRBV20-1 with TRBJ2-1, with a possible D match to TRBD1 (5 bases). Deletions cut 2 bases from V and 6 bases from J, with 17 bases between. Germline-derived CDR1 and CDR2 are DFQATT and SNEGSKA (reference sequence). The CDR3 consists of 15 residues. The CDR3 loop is CSARKQGSRANEQFF. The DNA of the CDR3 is TGCAGTGCTAGAAAGCAGGGAAGTCGGGCCAATGAGCAGTTCTTC.

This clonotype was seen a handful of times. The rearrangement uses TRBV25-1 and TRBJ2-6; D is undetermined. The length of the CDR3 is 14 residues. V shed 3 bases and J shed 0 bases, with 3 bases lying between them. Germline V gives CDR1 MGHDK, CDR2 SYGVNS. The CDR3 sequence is CASSDYSGANVLTF. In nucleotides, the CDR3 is TGTGCCAGCAGTGACTACTCTGGGGCCAACGTCCTGACTTTC.